This T cell receptor (beta chain) was recovered during a study of cytomegalovirus exposure and HLA in healthy donors. Primers: 60 Vbeta forward and 13 Jbeta reverse. TCRdb's copy holds only in-frame clones and misses some; the assay was immunoSEQ multiplex PCR. The repertoire consists of around 100,000 clones, with approximately 87% occurring once and the leading ten covering 2.5% to 3%. The CDR3 extends over 17 amino acids. Germline assignment: CDR1 SGHVS and CDR2 FQNEAQ. The ends lost 6 bases at V and 4 bases at J; junction bases unmatched: 8. Study-wide results and caveats: A classifier reportedly called cytomegalovirus status with high sensitivity and specificity. As a later analysis revealed, most CMV-associated TCR beta chains appeared HLA-restricted. In vitro assays verified that three CMV-associated chains recognized CMV antigens specifically.

As to this clone: Its antigen is currently unknown.

This TCR came from a middle-aged man in good health and CMV-seronegative. Sequenced input: PBMCs. The chain employs TRBV7-8 and TRBJ2-1, with TRBD2 matching over 14 bases. The CDR3 loop reads CASSYGLAGGIYNEQFF. CDR3 bases: TGTGCCAGCAGTTACGGACTAGCGGGGGGTATTTACAATGAGCAGTTCTTC. The full variable domain, its missing parts supplied by reference TRBV7-8 and TRBJ2-1, is GAGVSQSPRYKVAKRGQDVALRCDPISGHVSLFWYQQALGQGPEFLTYFQNEAQLDKSGLPSDRFFAERPEGSVSTLKIQRTQQEDSAVYLCASSYGLAGGIYNEQFFGPGTRLTVL.